This is a list of T cell receptor beta chains from one sample in a study of shared clonotypes between healthy human individuals. Assay: immunoSEQ multiplex PCR; the TCRdb copy retains only in-frame clones and omits some. The table lists some 740,000 clones, 92% of them singletons. The sequenced sample consisted of naive CD8+ T cells sorted from blood. The receptors come from a man aged 25-45 years in good health. CDR3s include the opening cysteine and the closing phenylalanine or tryptophan. A D gene is named only where the DNA matches it firmly. Expanded clones get a size class; other rows say once, few or many, or leave the size out.

clone_size: .; j_call: TRBJ1-3; v_call: TRBV7-2; d_call: .; cdr3_aa: CASSLGTAGSGNTIYF; cdr3_nt: TGTGCCAGCAGCCTAGGGACCGCCGGCTCTGGAAACACCATATATTTT
clone_size: .; j_call: TRBJ2-7; v_call: TRBV27; d_call: .; cdr3_aa: CASSLGRLDYEQYF; cdr3_nt: TGTGCCAGCAGTTTAGGGCGCCTTGACTACGAGCAGTACTTC
clone_size: once; j_call: TRBJ2-2; v_call: TRBV29-1; d_call: .; cdr3_aa: CSVELQNTGELFF; cdr3_nt: TGCAGCGTTGAATTGCAGAACACCGGGGAGCTGTTTTTT
clone_size: .; j_call: TRBJ1-3; v_call: TRBV11-2; d_call: .; cdr3_aa: CASSLLAGDNTIYF; cdr3_nt: TGTGCCAGCAGCCTTCTCGCAGGGGACAACACCATATATTTT
clone_size: .; j_call: TRBJ2-1; v_call: TRBV27; d_call: .; cdr3_aa: CASSQGPEQFF; cdr3_nt: TGTGCCAGCAGCCAGGGGCCGGAGCAGTTCTTC
clone_size: .; j_call: TRBJ2-1; v_call: TRBV7-9; d_call: TRBD2; cdr3_aa: CASSSHKVGGRDEQFF; cdr3_nt: TGTGCCAGCAGCTCCCACAAGGTGGGCGGGAGGGATGAGCAGTTCTTC
clone_size: .; j_call: TRBJ2-3; v_call: TRBV9; d_call: .; cdr3_aa: CASSGSREVTTDTQYF; cdr3_nt: TGTGCCAGCAGCGGTAGCAGGGAGGTAACCACAGATACGCAGTATTTT
clone_size: .; j_call: TRBJ2-3; v_call: TRBV28; d_call: TRBD2; cdr3_aa: CASSPSGGGYTQYF; cdr3_nt: TGTGCCAGCAGTCCCAGCGGGGGTGGATATACGCAGTATTTT
clone_size: once; j_call: TRBJ2-7; v_call: TRBV29-1; d_call: TRBD2; cdr3_aa: CSVEVGGRYEQYF; cdr3_nt: TGCAGCGTTGAGGTTGGCGGGAGGTACGAGCAGTACTTC
clone_size: .; j_call: TRBJ1-1; v_call: TRBV7-6; d_call: .; cdr3_aa: CASSLGGQFSNTEAFF; cdr3_nt: TGTGCCAGCAGCTTAGGAGGCCAGTTCTCTAACACTGAAGCTTTCTTT
clone_size: .; j_call: TRBJ2-3; v_call: TRBV4-1; d_call: TRBD2; cdr3_aa: CASSQFGGRGTDTQYF; cdr3_nt: TGCGCCAGCAGCCAATTCGGCGGGAGAGGCACAGATACGCAGTATTTT
clone_size: .; j_call: TRBJ1-5; v_call: TRBV27; d_call: .; cdr3_aa: CASSLGRGNQPQHF; cdr3_nt: TGTGCCAGCAGTTTGGGACGCGGCAATCAGCCCCAGCATTTT
clone_size: once; j_call: TRBJ1-1; v_call: TRBV19; d_call: .; cdr3_aa: CASSIGLGLNTEAFF; cdr3_nt: TGTGCCAGTAGTATTGGTCTGGGGCTGAACACTGAAGCTTTCTTT
clone_size: .; j_call: TRBJ2-1; v_call: TRBV27; d_call: TRBD2; cdr3_aa: CASSLGTSFGNEQFF; cdr3_nt: TGTGCCAGCAGTTTAGGGACTAGCTTCGGCAATGAGCAGTTCTTC
clone_size: .; j_call: TRBJ2-1; v_call: TRBV29-1; d_call: .; cdr3_aa: CSAGRGSSYNEQFF; cdr3_nt: TGCAGCGCAGGACGGGGGAGCTCCTACAATGAGCAGTTCTTC
clone_size: .; j_call: TRBJ2-1; v_call: TRBV6-5; d_call: .; cdr3_aa: CASNGESYNEQFF; cdr3_nt: TGTGCCAGCAATGGGGAGAGTTACAATGAGCAGTTCTTC
clone_size: .; j_call: TRBJ1-1; v_call: TRBV2; d_call: .; cdr3_aa: CAGGTGPNTEAFF; cdr3_nt: TGTGCCGGAGGTACAGGGCCGAACACTGAAGCTTTCTTT
clone_size: .; j_call: TRBJ1-5; v_call: TRBV6-1; d_call: .; cdr3_aa: CASSVIYSNQPQHF; cdr3_nt: TGTGCCAGCAGTGTTATTTATAGCAATCAGCCCCAGCATTTT
clone_size: .; j_call: TRBJ2-1; v_call: TRBV14; d_call: TRBD2; cdr3_aa: CASSQRKTSGRYNEQFF; cdr3_nt: TGTGCCAGCAGCCAAAGGAAAACCAGCGGGAGGTACAATGAGCAGTTCTTC
clone_size: .; j_call: TRBJ2-3; v_call: TRBV4-3; d_call: .; cdr3_aa: CASSQAETRRDTQYF; cdr3_nt: TGCGCCAGCAGCCAAGCGGAGACTCGCCGAGATACGCAGTATTTT
clone_size: .; j_call: TRBJ1-4; v_call: TRBV6-5; d_call: TRBD1; cdr3_aa: CASSYQGTAEKLFF; cdr3_nt: TGTGCCAGCAGTTACCAAGGGACAGCTGAAAAACTGTTTTTT
clone_size: .; j_call: TRBJ2-1; v_call: TRBV29-1; d_call: .; cdr3_aa: CSVEVPRDNEQFF; cdr3_nt: TGCAGCGTTGAAGTTCCCCGAGACAATGAGCAGTTCTTC
clone_size: .; j_call: TRBJ2-7; v_call: TRBV2; d_call: .; cdr3_aa: CASSDGDEQYF; cdr3_nt: TGTGCCAGCAGTGACGGGGACGAGCAGTACTTC
clone_size: .; j_call: TRBJ1-5; v_call: TRBV28; d_call: .; cdr3_aa: CASTSYSNQPQHF; cdr3_nt: TGTGCCAGCACCTCATATAGCAATCAGCCCCAGCATTTT
clone_size: .; j_call: TRBJ2-7; v_call: TRBV19; d_call: TRBD1; cdr3_aa: CASSPSGQGLHEQYF; cdr3_nt: TGTGCCAGTAGCCCCTCGGGACAGGGGCTACACGAGCAGTACTTC
clone_size: few; j_call: TRBJ2-3; v_call: TRBV7-8; d_call: .; cdr3_aa: CASSFDSSDTDTQYF; cdr3_nt: TGTGCCAGCAGCTTCGATAGCAGCGACACAGATACGCAGTATTTT
clone_size: .; j_call: TRBJ1-3; v_call: TRBV10-3; d_call: TRBD1; cdr3_aa: CAISDRDIRGQGNVHF; cdr3_nt: TGTGCCATCAGTGACCGAGACATCCGGGGACAGGGAAATGTACATTTT
clone_size: .; j_call: TRBJ2-7; v_call: TRBV5-6; d_call: TRBD2; cdr3_aa: CASSLYRLAGGNEQYF; cdr3_nt: TGTGCCAGCAGCTTATACAGACTAGCGGGAGGTAACGAGCAGTACTTC
clone_size: .; j_call: TRBJ2-7; v_call: TRBV9; d_call: .; cdr3_aa: CASSVGGSSYEQYF; cdr3_nt: TGTGCCAGCAGCGTTGGGGGGTCGTCCTACGAGCAGTACTTC
clone_size: .; j_call: TRBJ2-7; v_call: TRBV11-3; d_call: .; cdr3_aa: CASSLGVLYEQYF; cdr3_nt: TGTGCCAGCAGCTTAGGGGTCCTCTACGAGCAGTACTTC
clone_size: .; j_call: TRBJ2-2; v_call: TRBV29-1; d_call: .; cdr3_aa: CSVVAGTTGELFF; cdr3_nt: TGCAGCGTTGTGGCAGGGACCACCGGGGAGCTGTTTTTT
clone_size: .; j_call: TRBJ2-2; v_call: TRBV9; d_call: TRBD1; cdr3_aa: CASSVADRGTGELFF; cdr3_nt: TGTGCCAGCAGCGTAGCGGACAGGGGAACCGGGGAGCTGTTTTTT
clone_size: .; j_call: TRBJ1-2; v_call: TRBV21-1; d_call: .; cdr3_aa: CASTKWGDGVYGYTF; cdr3_nt: TGTGCCAGCACCAAATGGGGCGACGGCGTTTATGGCTACACCTTC
clone_size: .; j_call: TRBJ1-5; v_call: TRBV18; d_call: TRBD1; cdr3_aa: CASSPRGRGNQPQHF; cdr3_nt: TGTGCCAGCTCACCCAGGGGGCGAGGCAATCAGCCCCAGCATTTT
clone_size: .; j_call: TRBJ2-6; v_call: TRBV5-4; d_call: .; cdr3_aa: CASSFSQGLYSGANVLTF; cdr3_nt: TGTGCCAGCAGCTTTTCACAGGGCCTGTACTCTGGGGCCAACGTCCTGACTTTC
clone_size: .; j_call: TRBJ2-1; v_call: TRBV19; d_call: TRBD2; cdr3_aa: CASSITLAGVGNEQFF; cdr3_nt: TGTGCCAGTAGTATTACCCTAGCGGGAGTGGGCAATGAGCAGTTCTTC
clone_size: .; j_call: TRBJ2-5; v_call: TRBV7-8; d_call: .; cdr3_aa: CASSLAVVSILQETQYF; cdr3_nt: TGTGCCAGCAGCTTAGCAGTTGTCTCGATTCTCCAAGAGACCCAGTACTTC
clone_size: .; j_call: TRBJ1-1; v_call: TRBV2; d_call: TRBD1; cdr3_aa: CARPGQGDTEAFF; cdr3_nt: TGTGCCAGACCGGGACAGGGGGACACTGAAGCTTTCTTT
clone_size: .; j_call: TRBJ2-7; v_call: TRBV27; d_call: TRBD2; cdr3_aa: CASSPRAGAYEQYF; cdr3_nt: TGTGCCAGCAGTCCCAGGGCGGGGGCCTACGAGCAGTACTTC
clone_size: .; j_call: TRBJ2-1; v_call: TRBV7-9; d_call: .; cdr3_aa: CASSATGNEQFF; cdr3_nt: TGTGCCAGCAGCGCGACAGGCAATGAGCAGTTCTTC
clone_size: .; j_call: TRBJ2-1; v_call: TRBV28; d_call: .; cdr3_aa: CATYTESGGVSNEQFF; cdr3_nt: TGTGCCACCTATACGGAAAGTGGGGGCGTCTCGAATGAGCAGTTCTTC
clone_size: .; j_call: TRBJ1-3; v_call: TRBV5-4; d_call: .; cdr3_aa: CASSLGRGFGNTIYF; cdr3_nt: TGTGCCAGCAGCTTGGGCAGGGGTTTTGGAAACACCATATATTTT
clone_size: .; j_call: TRBJ1-1; v_call: TRBV29-1; d_call: .; cdr3_aa: CSVDNGAEAFF; cdr3_nt: TGCAGCGTTGATAACGGGGCTGAAGCTTTCTTT
clone_size: .; j_call: TRBJ2-1; v_call: TRBV19; d_call: TRBD2; cdr3_aa: CASSMNREGPYNEQFF; cdr3_nt: TGTGCCAGTAGTATGAACCGGGAGGGCCCCTACAATGAGCAGTTCTTC
clone_size: .; j_call: TRBJ1-3; v_call: TRBV7-6; d_call: TRBD1; cdr3_aa: CASSLDLPLTGAGNTIYF; cdr3_nt: TGTGCCAGCAGCTTGGACTTACCTTTGACAGGGGCGGGAAACACCATATATTTT
clone_size: .; j_call: TRBJ2-7; v_call: TRBV7-2; d_call: .; cdr3_aa: CASSTSGSSYEQYF; cdr3_nt: TGTGCCAGCAGCACCAGCGGCAGCTCCTACGAGCAGTACTTC
clone_size: once; j_call: TRBJ1-5; v_call: TRBV19; d_call: .; cdr3_aa: CASSDLRSGSQPQHF; cdr3_nt: TGTGCCAGTAGTGACTTGAGGTCAGGGAGTCAGCCCCAGCATTTT
clone_size: .; j_call: TRBJ2-5; v_call: TRBV7-7; d_call: TRBD2; cdr3_aa: CASSLRGRRETQYF; cdr3_nt: TGTGCTAGCAGCTTACGCGGGAGGCGAGAGACCCAGTACTTC
clone_size: .; j_call: TRBJ2-1; v_call: TRBV5-8; d_call: .; cdr3_aa: CASTNWPSEGPSNEQFF; cdr3_nt: TGTGCCAGCACCAACTGGCCTAGCGAGGGCCCTTCCAATGAGCAGTTCTTC
clone_size: .; j_call: TRBJ2-1; v_call: TRBV7-2; d_call: TRBD2; cdr3_aa: CASSQGASGSSPYNEQFF; cdr3_nt: TGTGCCAGCAGCCAAGGAGCTAGCGGGAGTAGTCCCTACAATGAGCAGTTCTTC
clone_size: .; j_call: TRBJ1-5; v_call: TRBV27; d_call: TRBD1; cdr3_aa: CASSLGQGDQPQHF; cdr3_nt: TGTGCCAGCAGTTTAGGGCAGGGGGATCAGCCCCAGCATTTT
clone_size: few; j_call: TRBJ2-7; v_call: TRBV4-1; d_call: .; cdr3_aa: CASSFRSSYEQYF; cdr3_nt: TGCGCCAGCAGCTTCAGGAGCTCCTACGAGCAGTACTTC
clone_size: .; j_call: TRBJ2-7; v_call: TRBV27; d_call: TRBD1; cdr3_aa: CASRGRGQPQQYF; cdr3_nt: TGTGCCAGCAGGGGAAGGGGGCAGCCTCAGCAGTACTTC
clone_size: .; j_call: TRBJ1-2; v_call: TRBV7-9; d_call: .; cdr3_aa: CASSLEGHYGYTF; cdr3_nt: TGTGCCAGCAGCTTAGAGGGACACTATGGCTACACCTTC
clone_size: once; j_call: TRBJ2-1; v_call: TRBV9; d_call: TRBD2; cdr3_aa: CASSTGTSRFDEQFF; cdr3_nt: TGTGCCAGCAGCACCGGGACTAGTCGGTTTGATGAGCAGTTCTTC
clone_size: .; j_call: TRBJ1-5; v_call: TRBV9; d_call: .; cdr3_aa: CASSGVGSSQPQHF; cdr3_nt: TGTGCCAGCAGCGGCGTCGGGAGCAGTCAGCCCCAGCATTTT
clone_size: .; j_call: TRBJ2-1; v_call: TRBV10-3; d_call: .; cdr3_aa: CASSGTLNEQFF; cdr3_nt: TGTGCCTCTTCCGGGACTCTAAATGAGCAGTTCTTC
clone_size: .; j_call: TRBJ2-7; v_call: TRBV18; d_call: .; cdr3_aa: CASSPPYGSPYEQYF; cdr3_nt: TGTGCCAGCTCACCACCGTACGGGAGTCCCTACGAGCAGTACTTC
clone_size: .; j_call: TRBJ2-7; v_call: TRBV11-2; d_call: .; cdr3_aa: CASSPETGWASYEQYF; cdr3_nt: TGTGCCAGCAGCCCAGAAACAGGGTGGGCCTCCTACGAGCAGTACTTC